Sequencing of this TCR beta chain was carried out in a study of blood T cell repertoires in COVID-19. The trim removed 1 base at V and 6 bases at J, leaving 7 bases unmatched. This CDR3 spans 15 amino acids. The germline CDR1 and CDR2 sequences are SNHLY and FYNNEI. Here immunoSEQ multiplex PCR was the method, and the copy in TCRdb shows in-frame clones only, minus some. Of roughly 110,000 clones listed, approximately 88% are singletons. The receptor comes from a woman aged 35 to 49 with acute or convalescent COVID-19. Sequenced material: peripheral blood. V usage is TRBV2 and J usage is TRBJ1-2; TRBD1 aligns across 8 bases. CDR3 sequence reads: CASSEERGQGDGYTF. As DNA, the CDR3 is TGTGCCAGCAGTGAAGAAAGAGGACAGGGAGATGGCTACACCTTC.